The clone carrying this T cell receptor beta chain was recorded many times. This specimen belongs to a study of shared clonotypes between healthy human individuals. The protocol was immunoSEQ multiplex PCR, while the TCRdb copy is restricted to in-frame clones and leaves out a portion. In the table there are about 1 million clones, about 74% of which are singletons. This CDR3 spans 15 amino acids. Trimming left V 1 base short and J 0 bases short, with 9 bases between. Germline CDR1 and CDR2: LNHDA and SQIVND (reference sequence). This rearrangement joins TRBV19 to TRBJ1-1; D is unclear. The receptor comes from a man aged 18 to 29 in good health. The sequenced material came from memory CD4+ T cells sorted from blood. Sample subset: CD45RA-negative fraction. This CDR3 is CASSIGPRVNTEAFF. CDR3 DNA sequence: TGTGCCAGTAGTATAGGGCCCCGGGTGAACACTGAAGCTTTCTTT. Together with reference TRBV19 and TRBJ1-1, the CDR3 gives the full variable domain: DGGITQSPKYLFRKEGQNVTLSCEQNLNHDAMYWYRQDPGQGLRLIYYSQIVNDFQKGDIAEGYSVSREKKESFPLTVTSAQKNPTAFYLCASSIGPRVNTEAFFGQGTRLTVV.